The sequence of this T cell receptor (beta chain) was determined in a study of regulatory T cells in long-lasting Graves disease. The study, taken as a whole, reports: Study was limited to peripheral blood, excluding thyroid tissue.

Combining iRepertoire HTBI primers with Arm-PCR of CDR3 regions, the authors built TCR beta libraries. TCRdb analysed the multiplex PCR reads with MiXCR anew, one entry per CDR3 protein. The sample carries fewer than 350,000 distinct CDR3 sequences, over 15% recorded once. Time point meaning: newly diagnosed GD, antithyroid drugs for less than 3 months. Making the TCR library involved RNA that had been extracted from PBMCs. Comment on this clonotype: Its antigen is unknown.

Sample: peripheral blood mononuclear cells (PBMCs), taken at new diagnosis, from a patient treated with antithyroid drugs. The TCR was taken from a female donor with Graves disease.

The CDR3 DNA reads as TGTGCCAGCAGTGTGGACAGGCAGAAAGAGACCCAGTACTTC. Amino acid sequence: CASSVDRQKETQYF. This rearrangement joins TRBV2 to TRBJ2-5; 7 nucleotides line up with TRBD1. This CDR3 region has 14 residues. Germline loops: CDR1 SNHLY, CDR2 FYNNEI. J gave up 3 bases and V 4 bases, and 5 bases lay outside the gene matches.